This entry lists 10 T cell receptor beta chains sequenced from one sample in a study of cytomegalovirus exposure and HLA in healthy donors. The PCR ran on 60 Vbeta and 13 Jbeta primers. Libraries were prepared by immunoSEQ multiplex PCR; TCRdb keeps only in-frame clonotypes and omits some of them. In the table there are 85,000 to 130,000 clones, over 65% of which are singletons. The specimen was PBMCs. These receptors were taken from a middle-aged woman in good health and CMV-seronegative.

The chain links TRBV4-2 to TRBJ1-1; the D is unclear. The CDR3 is made up of 17 amino acids. Between the trimmed V and J ends, which lost 0 bases and 3 bases, there was a span of 17 bases. The germline V gene has CDR1 LGHNA and CDR2 YNFKEQ. The CDR3 loop is CASSQEWREVRDTEAFF. CDR3 bases: TGTGCCAGCAGCCAAGAATGGAGGGAAGTGCGGGACACTGAAGCTTTCTTT.

This clone came up once. This sequence joins TRBV15 and TRBJ1-5, with 9 nucleotides matching TRBD1. This CDR3 is 15 amino acids long. Germline V lookup: CDR1 LNHNV, CDR2 YYDKDF (reference sequence). V lost 4 bases and J lost 4; bases outside the gene matches: 5. The CDR3 is CATSKRQGVNQPQHF. In DNA, the CDR3 is TGTGCCACCAGCAAACGACAGGGGGTAAATCAGCCCCAGCATTTT.

In nucleotides, the CDR3 is TGTGCCAGCTTCCTCGGGGGGTTGAACACTGAAGCTTTCTTT. Translating gives CASFLGGLNTEAFF. V usage is TRBV28 and J usage is TRBJ1-1; a possible D gene is TRBD1 (5 bases). The CDR3 covers 14 residues. V lost 8 bases to trimming and J lost 0 bases, with 13 bases between them. The germline CDR1 and CDR2 sequences are MDHEN and SYDVKM.

This rearrangement joins TRBV7-2 to TRBJ2-3; 9 bases are a match to TRBD2. The CDR3 has 14 residues. Per germline, CDR1 SGHTA and CDR2 FQGNSA. J lost 5 bases, V lost 4 bases, and 4 bases had no gene match. The CDR3 DNA is TGTGCCAGCAGCTCGCTAGCGGGACGAGATACGCAGTATTTT. Translated, it gives CASSSLAGRDTQYF. The full variable domain, its missing parts supplied by reference TRBV7-2 and TRBJ2-3, is GAGVSQSPSNKVTEKGKDVELRCDPISGHTALYWYRQSLGQGLEFLIYFQGNSAPDKSGLPSDRFSAERTGGSVSTLTIQRTQQEDSAVYLCASSSLAGRDTQYFGPGTRLTVL.

In its sample, this clone was seen once. The V and J genes are TRBV10-3 and TRBJ1-4; weak D call: TRBD1 (5 bases). Deletions cut 2 bases from V and 5 bases from J, with 12 bases between. The CDR3 is 15 amino acids. The germline CDR1 and CDR2 sequences are ENHRY and SYGVKD. CDR3 sequence: CAISEGGGRNEKLFF. In DNA, the CDR3 is TGTGCCATCAGTGAGGGGGGGGGAAGAAATGAAAAACTGTTTTTT.

This clone was recorded only once. The rearrangement links TRBV28 to TRBJ1-1; 9 nucleotides line up with TRBD1. The CDR3 contains 19 residues. The germline V gene encodes CDR1 MDHEN and CDR2 SYDVKM. Trimming took 7 bases from V and 0 from J; bases not matched to a gene: 18. DNA for the CDR3: TGTGCCAGCATCACCGGCGCGACAGGGGGTACCCTAGTGAACACTGAAGCTTTCTTT. Encoded protein: CASITGATGGTLVNTEAFF.

The genes are TRBV6-1 and TRBJ1-1; D might be TRBD1 (5 bases). Germline-derived CDR1 and CDR2 are MNHNS and SASEGT. CDR3 length: 15 residues. V lost 0 bases and J 3 bases, leaving 11 bases between the germline ends. The CDR3 DNA follows: TGTGCCAGCAGTGAAGCCCAGGCAGGGCACACTGAAGCTTTCTTT. Protein product: CASSEAQAGHTEAFF.

The chain couples TRBV28 to TRBJ1-2, with 10 bases aligning to TRBD1. The junction had 6 bases not matched to a gene; V was cut back by 4 bases and J by 7 bases. The V gene's germline CDR1 is MDHEN and CDR2 SYDVKM. This CDR3 region has 14 residues. CDR3 in DNA: TGTGCCAGCAGTTCGGGACAGGGGACAGGTGGCTACACCTTC. Residues: CASSSGQGTGGYTF.

This chain links TRBV28 with TRBJ2-1, with a tentative D call TRBD1 (5 bases). Per germline, CDR1 MDHEN and CDR2 SYDVKM. The CDR3 runs 17 residues. The V gene lost 5 bases and the J gene lost 10 bases, with 27 bases spanning the gap. The CDR3 DNA reads TGTGCCAGCAGTCCTGGGGCCACCCCGATCCTAAGTTACGAGCAGTTCTTC. It encodes CASSPGATPILSYEQFF.

J is TRBJ2-1 and V is TRBV7-8; unclear D gene. The CDR3 is 15 residues long. Per germline, CDR1 SGHVS and CDR2 FQNEAQ. V lost 4 bases and J 0 bases, leaving 10 bases between the germline ends. CDR3 DNA sequence: TGTGCCAGCAGCTCTTTAGTGCACTCCTACAATGAGCAGTTCTTC. Its translation is CASSSLVHSYNEQFF.